This TCR beta chain was sequenced during a study of shared clonotypes between healthy human individuals. Germline assignment: CDR1 SGHAT and CDR2 FQNNGV. This CDR3 comprises 16 residues. V shed 2 bases, J shed 4 bases, and the junction held 7 bases outside the gene matches. Notes on the study in general: On the whole, naive subsets had larger estimated richness than memory subsets had. Shared clonotypes: 4.5% to 5% naive CD4, around 3.7% naive CD8, under 2.5% memory CD4, 0.4% to 0.5% memory CD8.

With regard to this clone: Antigen: not known.

Using immunoSEQ multiplex PCR, the repertoire was profiled, and TCRdb retains in-frame clones only, with some absent. The sample has about 2.4 million clones, roughly 93% seen once. The study drew all its donors from Caucasian adults living in Nashville, Tennessee. CD4+ cells underwent separation, giving CD45RA+ naive and CD45RA-negative memory subsets. Sequencing was performed on naive CD4+ T cells from PBMCs. The subset was: CD45RA+ positively selected. The gene calls are TRBV11-2 and TRBJ2-1; 8 bases match TRBD2. The source is a man between 18 and 35 years old in good health. Some clones in this sample may be carry-over from other donors' samples. The DNA of the CDR3 is TGTGCCAGCAGCTTACTCGCCGGACTAGCTTACAATGAGCAGTTCTTC. Amino acids: CASSLLAGLAYNEQFF.